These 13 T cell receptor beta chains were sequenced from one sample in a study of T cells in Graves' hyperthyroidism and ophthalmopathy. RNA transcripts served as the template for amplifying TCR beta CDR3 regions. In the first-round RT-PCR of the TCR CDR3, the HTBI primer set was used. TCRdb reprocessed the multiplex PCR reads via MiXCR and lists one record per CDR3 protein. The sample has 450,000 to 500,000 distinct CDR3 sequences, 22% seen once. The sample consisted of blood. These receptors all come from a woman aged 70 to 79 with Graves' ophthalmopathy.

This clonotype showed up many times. CDR3 bases: TGCAGTGCCCGGGACAGGGTTTATGGCTACACCTTC. Translating it yields CSARDRVYGYTF. This chain joins TRBV20-1 and TRBJ1-2; 9 nucleotides align to TRBD1. Germline-derived CDR1 and CDR2 are DFQATT and SNEGSKA (reference sequence). V lost 6 bases and J lost 5; bases outside the gene matches: 4. The CDR3 runs 12 residues.

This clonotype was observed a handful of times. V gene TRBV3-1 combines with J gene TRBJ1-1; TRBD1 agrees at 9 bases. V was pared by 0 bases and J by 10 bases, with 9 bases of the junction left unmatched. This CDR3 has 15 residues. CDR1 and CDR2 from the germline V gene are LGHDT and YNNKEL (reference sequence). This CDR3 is CASSQEGQGNIRAFF. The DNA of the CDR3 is TGTGCCAGCAGCCAAGAGGGACAGGGAAATATTAGAGCTTTCTTT.

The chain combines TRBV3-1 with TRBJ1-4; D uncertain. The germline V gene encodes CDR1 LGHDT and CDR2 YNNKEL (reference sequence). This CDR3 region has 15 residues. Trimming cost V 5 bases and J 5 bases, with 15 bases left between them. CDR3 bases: TGTGCCAGCAGCTCCCTTCCGGGAGGAAATGAAAAACTGTTTTTT. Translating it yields CASSSLPGGNEKLFF.

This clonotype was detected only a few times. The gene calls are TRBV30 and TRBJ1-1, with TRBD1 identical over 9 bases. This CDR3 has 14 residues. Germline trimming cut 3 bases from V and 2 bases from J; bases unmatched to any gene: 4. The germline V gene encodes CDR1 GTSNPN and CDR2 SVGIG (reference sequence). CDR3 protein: CAWRGQGKNTEAFF. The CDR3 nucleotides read TGTGCCTGGAGGGGACAGGGAAAAAACACTGAAGCTTTCTTT. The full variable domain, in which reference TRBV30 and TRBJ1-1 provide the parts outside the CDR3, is SQTIHQWPATLVQPVGSPLSLECTVEGTSNPNLYWYRQAAGRGLQLLFYSVGIGQISSEVPQNLSASRPQDRQFILSSKKLLLSDSGFYLCAWRGQGKNTEAFFGQGTRLTVV.

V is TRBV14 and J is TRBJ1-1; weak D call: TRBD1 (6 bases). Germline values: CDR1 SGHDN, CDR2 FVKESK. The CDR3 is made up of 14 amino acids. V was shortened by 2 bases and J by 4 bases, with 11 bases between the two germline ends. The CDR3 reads CASSQFRGSTEAFF. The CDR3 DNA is TGTGCCAGCAGCCAATTCAGGGGTAGCACTGAAGCTTTCTTT.

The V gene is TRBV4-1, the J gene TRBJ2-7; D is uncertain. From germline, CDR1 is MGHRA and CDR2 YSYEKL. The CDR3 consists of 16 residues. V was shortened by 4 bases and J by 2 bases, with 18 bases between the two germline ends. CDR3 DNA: TGCGCCAGCAGCCCATCAATCCGGGTTTCTCCCTACGAGCAGTACTTC. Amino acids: CASSPSIRVSPYEQYF.

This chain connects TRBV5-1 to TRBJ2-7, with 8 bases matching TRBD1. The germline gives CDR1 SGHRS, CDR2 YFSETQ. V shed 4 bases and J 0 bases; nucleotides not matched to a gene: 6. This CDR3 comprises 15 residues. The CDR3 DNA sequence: TGCGCCAGCAGCACGGGACAGGCGAGCTCCTACGAGCAGTACTTC. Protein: CASSTGQASSYEQYF.

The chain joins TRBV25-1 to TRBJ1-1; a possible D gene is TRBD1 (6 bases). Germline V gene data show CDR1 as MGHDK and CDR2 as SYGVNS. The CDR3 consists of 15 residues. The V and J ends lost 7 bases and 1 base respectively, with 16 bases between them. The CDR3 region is CASTWGTPSNTEAFF. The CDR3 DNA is TGTGCCAGCACCTGGGGGACACCTTCGAACACTGAAGCTTTCTTT.

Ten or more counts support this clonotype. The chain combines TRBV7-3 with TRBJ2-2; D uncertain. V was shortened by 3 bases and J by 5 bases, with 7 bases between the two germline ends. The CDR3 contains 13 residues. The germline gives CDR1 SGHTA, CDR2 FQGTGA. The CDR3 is CASSFRETGELFF. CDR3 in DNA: TGTGCCAGCAGCTTTAGGGAAACCGGGGAGCTGTTTTTT. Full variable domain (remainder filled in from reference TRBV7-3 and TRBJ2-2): GAGVSQTPSNKVTEKGKYVELRCDPISGHTALYWYRQSLGQGPEFLIYFQGTGAADDSGLPNDRFFAVRPEGSVSTLKIQRTERGDSAVYLCASSFRETGELFFGEGSRLTVL.

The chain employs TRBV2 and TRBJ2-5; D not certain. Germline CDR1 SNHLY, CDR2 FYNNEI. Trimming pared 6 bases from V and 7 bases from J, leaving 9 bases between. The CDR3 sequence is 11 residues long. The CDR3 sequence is CASSLWGTQYF. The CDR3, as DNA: TGTGCCAGCAGCCTATGGGGGACCCAGTACTTC. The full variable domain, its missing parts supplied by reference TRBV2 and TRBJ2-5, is EPEVTQTPSHQVTQMGQEVILRCVPISNHLYFYWYRQILGQKVEFLVSFYNNEISEKSEIFDDQFSVERPDGSNFTLKIRSTKLEDSAMYFCASSLWGTQYFGPGTRLLVL.

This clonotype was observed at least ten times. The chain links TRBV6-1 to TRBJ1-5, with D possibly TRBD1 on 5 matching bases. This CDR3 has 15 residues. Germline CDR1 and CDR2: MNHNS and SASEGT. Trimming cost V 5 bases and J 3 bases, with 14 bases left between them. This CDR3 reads CASSRIPGDNQPQHF. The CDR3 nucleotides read TGTGCCAGCAGTAGGATCCCGGGGGACAATCAGCCCCAGCATTTT.

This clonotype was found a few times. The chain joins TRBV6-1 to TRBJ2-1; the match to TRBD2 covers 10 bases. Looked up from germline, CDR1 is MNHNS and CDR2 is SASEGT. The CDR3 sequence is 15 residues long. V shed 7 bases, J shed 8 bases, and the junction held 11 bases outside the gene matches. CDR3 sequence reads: CASTLQGLAGDEQFF. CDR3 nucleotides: TGTGCCAGCACCTTGCAGGGGCTAGCGGGAGATGAGCAGTTCTTC.

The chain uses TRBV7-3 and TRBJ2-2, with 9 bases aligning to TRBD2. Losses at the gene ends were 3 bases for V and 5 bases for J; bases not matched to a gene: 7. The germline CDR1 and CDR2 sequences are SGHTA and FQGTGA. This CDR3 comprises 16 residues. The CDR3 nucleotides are TGTGCCAGCAGCTTTGGCGGGAGGGCCGTTACCGGGGAGCTGTTTTTT. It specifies CASSFGGRAVTGELFF.